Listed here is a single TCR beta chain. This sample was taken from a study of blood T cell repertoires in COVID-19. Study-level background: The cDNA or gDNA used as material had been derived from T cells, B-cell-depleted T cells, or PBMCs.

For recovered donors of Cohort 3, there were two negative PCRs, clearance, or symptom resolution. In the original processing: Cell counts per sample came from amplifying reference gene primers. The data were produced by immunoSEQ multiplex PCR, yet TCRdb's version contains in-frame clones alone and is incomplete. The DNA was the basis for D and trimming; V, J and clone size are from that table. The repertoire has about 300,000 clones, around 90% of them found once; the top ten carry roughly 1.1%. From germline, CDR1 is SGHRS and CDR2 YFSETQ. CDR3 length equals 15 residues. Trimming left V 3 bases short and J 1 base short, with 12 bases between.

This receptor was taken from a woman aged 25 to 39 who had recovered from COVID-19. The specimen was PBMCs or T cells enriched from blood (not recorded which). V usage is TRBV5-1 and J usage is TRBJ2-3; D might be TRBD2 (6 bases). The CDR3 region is CASSWQGTGTDTQYF. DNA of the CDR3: TGCGCCAGCAGCTGGCAAGGGACTGGCACAGATACGCAGTATTTT.